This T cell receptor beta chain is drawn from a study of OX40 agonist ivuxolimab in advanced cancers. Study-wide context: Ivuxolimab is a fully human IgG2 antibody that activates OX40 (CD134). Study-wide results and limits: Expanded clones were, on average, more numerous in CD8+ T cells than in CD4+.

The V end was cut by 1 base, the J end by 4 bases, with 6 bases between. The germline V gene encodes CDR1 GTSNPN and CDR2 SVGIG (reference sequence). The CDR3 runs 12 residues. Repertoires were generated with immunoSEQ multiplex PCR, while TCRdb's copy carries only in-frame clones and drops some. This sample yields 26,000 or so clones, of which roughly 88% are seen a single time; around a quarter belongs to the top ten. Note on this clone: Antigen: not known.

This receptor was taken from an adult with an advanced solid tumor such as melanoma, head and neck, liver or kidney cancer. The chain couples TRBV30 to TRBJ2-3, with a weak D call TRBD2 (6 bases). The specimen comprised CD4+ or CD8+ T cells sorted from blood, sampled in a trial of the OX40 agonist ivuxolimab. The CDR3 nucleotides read TGTGCCTGGAGTGGGGGGGCAGATACGCAGTATTTT. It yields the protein CAWSGGADTQYF.